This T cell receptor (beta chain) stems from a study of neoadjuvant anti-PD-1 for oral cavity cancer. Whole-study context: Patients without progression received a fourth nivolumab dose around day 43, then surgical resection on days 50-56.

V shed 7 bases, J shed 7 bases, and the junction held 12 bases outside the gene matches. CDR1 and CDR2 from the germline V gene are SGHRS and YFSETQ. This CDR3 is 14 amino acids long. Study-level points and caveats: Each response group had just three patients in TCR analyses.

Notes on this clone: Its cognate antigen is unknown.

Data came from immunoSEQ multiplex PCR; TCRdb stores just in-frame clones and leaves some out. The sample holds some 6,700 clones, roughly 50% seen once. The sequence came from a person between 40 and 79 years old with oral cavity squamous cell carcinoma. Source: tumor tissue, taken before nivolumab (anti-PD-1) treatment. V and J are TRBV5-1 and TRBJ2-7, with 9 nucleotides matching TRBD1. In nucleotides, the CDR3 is TGCGCCAGCGGAAGGACAGGGGATTCTCGGGAGCAGTACTTC. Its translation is CASGRTGDSREQYF.